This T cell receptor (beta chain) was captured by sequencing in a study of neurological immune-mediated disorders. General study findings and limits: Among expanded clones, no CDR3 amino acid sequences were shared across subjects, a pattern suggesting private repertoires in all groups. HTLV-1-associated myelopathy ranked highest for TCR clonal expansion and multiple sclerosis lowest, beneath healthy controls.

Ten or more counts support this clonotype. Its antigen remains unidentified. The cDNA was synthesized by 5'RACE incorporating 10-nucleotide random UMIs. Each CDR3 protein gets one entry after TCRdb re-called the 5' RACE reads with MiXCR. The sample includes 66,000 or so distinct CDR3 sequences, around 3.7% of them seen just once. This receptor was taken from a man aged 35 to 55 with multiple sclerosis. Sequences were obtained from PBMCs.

The CDR3, as DNA: TGTGCCAGCAGGGACAGGGCGCAAAACTATGGCTACACCTTC. This codes for CASRDRAQNYGYTF. The chain carries TRBV27 and TRBJ1-2, with TRBD1 matching over 8 bases. The V segment lost 6 bases and the J segment 2 bases; nucleotides outside the gene matches: 5. Germline V gene sequence: CDR1 MNHEY, CDR2 SMNVEV (reference sequence). This CDR3 has 14 residues.